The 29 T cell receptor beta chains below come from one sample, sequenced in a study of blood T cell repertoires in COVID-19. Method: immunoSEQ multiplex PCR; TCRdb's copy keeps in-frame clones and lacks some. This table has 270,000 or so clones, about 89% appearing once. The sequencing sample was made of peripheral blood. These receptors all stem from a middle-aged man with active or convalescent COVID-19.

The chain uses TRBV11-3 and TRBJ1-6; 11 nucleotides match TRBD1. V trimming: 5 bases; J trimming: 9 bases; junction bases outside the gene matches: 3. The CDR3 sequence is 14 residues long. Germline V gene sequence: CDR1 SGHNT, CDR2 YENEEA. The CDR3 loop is CASSPGQGGSPLHF. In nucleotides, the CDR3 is TGTGCCAGCAGCCCGGGACAGGGGGGTTCACCCCTCCACTTT.

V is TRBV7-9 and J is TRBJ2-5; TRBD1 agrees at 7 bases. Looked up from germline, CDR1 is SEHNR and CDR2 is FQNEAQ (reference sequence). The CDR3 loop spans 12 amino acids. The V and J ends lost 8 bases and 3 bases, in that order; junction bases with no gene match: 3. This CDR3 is CASLGGEETQYF. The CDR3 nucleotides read TGTGCCAGCTTAGGGGGCGAAGAGACCCAGTACTTC.

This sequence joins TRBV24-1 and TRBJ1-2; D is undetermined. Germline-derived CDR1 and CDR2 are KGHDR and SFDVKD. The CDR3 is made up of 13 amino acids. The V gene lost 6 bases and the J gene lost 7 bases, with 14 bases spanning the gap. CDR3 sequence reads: CATSPTGGRGYTF. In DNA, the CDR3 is TGTGCCACCAGTCCAACCGGAGGACGTGGCTACACCTTC.

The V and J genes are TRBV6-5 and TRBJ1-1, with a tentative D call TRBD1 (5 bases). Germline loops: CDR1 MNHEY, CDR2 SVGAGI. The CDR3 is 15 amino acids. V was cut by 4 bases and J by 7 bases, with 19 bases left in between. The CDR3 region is CASSSRQGLDNEAFF. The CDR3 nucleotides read TGTGCCAGCAGTTCGAGGCAGGGTTTAGATAATGAAGCTTTCTTT.

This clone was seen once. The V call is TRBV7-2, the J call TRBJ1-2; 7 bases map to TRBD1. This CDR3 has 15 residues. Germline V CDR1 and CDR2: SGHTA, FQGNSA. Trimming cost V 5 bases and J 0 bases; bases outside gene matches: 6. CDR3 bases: TGTGCCAGCAGCCGCAGACAGGGCCCTAACTATGGCTACACCTTC. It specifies CASSRRQGPNYGYTF.

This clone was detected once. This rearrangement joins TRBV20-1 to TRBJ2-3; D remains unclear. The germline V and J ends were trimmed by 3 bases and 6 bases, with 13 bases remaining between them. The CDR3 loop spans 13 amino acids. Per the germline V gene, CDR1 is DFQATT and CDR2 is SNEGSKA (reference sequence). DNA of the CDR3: TGCAGTGCTAGTGCTCTAGTAGGCGATACGCAGTATTTT. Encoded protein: CSASALVGDTQYF.

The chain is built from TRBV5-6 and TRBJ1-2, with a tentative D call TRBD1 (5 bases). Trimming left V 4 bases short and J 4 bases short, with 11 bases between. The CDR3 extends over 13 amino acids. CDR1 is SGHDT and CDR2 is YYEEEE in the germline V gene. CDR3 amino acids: CASSDRGGYGYTF. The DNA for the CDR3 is TGTGCCAGCAGCGACCGGGGGGGCTATGGCTACACCTTC. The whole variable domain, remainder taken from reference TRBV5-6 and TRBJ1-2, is DAGVTQSPTHLIKTRGQQVTLRCSPKSGHDTVSWYQQALGQGPQFIFQYYEEEERQRGNFPDRFSGHQFPNYSSELNVNALLLGDSALYLCASSDRGGYGYTFGSGTRLTVV.

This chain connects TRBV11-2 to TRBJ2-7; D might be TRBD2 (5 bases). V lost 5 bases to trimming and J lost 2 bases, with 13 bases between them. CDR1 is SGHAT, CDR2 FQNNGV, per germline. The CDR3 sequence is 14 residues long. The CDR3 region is CASSPSGPAYEQYF. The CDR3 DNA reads TGTGCCAGCAGCCCAAGCGGTCCTGCCTACGAGCAGTACTTC. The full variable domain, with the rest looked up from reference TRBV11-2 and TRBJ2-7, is EAGVAQSPRYKIIEKRQSVAFWCNPISGHATLYWYQQILGQGPKLLIQFQNNGVVDDSQLPKDRFSAERLKGVDSTLKIQPAKLEDSAVYLCASSPSGPAYEQYFGPGTRLTVT.

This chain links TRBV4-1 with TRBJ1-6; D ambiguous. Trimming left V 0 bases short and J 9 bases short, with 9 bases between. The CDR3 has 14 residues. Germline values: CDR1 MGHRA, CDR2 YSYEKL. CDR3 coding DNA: TGCGCCAGCAGCCAAGAAGGAGGTGGTTCACCCCTCCACTTT. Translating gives CASSQEGGGSPLHF.

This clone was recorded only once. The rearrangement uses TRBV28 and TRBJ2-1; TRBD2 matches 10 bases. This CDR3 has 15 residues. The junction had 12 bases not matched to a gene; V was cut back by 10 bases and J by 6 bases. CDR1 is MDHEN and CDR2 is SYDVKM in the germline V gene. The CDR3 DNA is TGTGCCATCATTGGGGCCGCTAGCGGGAGCAATGAGCAGTTCTTC. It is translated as CAIIGAASGSNEQFF.

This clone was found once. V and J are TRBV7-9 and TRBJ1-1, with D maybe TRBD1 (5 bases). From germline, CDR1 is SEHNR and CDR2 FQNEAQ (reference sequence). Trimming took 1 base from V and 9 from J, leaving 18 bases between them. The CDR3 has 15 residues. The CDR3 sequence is CASSLGDFEGHKAFF. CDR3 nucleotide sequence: TGTGCCAGCAGCTTAGGGGACTTTGAGGGGCACAAAGCTTTCTTT.

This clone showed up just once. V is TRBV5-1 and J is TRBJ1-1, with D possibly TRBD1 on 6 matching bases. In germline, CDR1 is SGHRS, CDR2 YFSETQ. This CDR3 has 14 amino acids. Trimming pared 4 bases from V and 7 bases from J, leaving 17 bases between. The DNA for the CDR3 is TGCGCCAGCAGCATAGGGACACTGGTCGGTGAAGCTTTCTTT. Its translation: CASSIGTLVGEAFF.

The CDR3 DNA is TGCGCCAGCAGCCCCGAGGGGGGCGGGAGAGGGGACTACGAGCAGTACTTC. Residues: CASSPEGGGRGDYEQYF. This chain links TRBV5-1 with TRBJ2-7; D perhaps matches TRBD2 (7 bases). Germline values: CDR1 SGHRS, CDR2 YFSETQ. CDR3 size: 17 residues. V was clipped by 4 bases and J by 3 bases, with 23 bases between them.

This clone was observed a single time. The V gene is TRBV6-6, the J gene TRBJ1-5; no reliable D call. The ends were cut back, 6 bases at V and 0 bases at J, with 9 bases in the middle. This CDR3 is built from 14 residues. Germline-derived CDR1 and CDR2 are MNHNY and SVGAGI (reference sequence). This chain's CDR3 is CASRNRYSNQPQHF. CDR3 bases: TGTGCCAGCAGAAATCGGTATAGCAATCAGCCCCAGCATTTT.

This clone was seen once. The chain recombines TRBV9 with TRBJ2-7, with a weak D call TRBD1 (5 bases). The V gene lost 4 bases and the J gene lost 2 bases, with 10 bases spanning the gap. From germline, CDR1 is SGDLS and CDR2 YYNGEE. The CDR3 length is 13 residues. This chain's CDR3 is CASSKTTAYEQYF. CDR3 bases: TGTGCCAGCAGCAAAACGACAGCCTACGAGCAGTACTTC.

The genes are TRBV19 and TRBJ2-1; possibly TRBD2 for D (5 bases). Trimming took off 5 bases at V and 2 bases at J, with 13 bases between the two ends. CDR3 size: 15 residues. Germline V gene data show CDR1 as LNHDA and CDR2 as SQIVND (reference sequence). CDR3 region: CASSEPDGTYNEQFF. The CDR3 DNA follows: TGTGCCAGTAGTGAGCCCGACGGGACCTACAATGAGCAGTTCTTC.

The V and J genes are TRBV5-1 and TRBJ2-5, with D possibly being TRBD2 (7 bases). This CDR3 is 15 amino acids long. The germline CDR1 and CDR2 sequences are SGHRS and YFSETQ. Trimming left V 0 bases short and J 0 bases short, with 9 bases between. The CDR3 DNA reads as TGCGCCAGCAGCTTGGCGGGGGGCTACCAAGAGACCCAGTACTTC. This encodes CASSLAGGYQETQYF.

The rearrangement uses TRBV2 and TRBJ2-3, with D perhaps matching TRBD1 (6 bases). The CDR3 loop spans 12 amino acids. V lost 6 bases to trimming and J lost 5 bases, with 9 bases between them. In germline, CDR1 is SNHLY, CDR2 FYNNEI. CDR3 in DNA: TGTGCCAGCAGAGGGGGTGGAGATACGCAGTATTTT. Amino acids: CASRGGGDTQYF. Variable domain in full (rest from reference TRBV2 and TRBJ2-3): EPEVTQTPSHQVTQMGQEVILRCVPISNHLYFYWYRQILGQKVEFLVSFYNNEISEKSEIFDDQFSVERPDGSNFTLKIRSTKLEDSAMYFCASRGGGDTQYFGPGTRLTVL.

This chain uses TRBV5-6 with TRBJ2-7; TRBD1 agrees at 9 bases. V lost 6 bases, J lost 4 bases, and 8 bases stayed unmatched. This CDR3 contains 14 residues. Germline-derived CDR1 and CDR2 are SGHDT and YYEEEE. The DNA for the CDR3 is TGTGCCAGCAAGGACAGGGGCCGGACTTACGAGCAGTACTTC. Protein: CASKDRGRTYEQYF. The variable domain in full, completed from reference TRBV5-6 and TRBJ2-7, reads DAGVTQSPTHLIKTRGQQVTLRCSPKSGHDTVSWYQQALGQGPQFIFQYYEEEERQRGNFPDRFSGHQFPNYSSELNVNALLLGDSALYLCASKDRGRTYEQYFGPGTRLTVT.

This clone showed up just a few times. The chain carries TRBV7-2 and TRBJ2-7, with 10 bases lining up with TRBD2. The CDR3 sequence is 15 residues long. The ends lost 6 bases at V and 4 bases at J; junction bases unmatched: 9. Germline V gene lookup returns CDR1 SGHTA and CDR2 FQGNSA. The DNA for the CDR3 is TGTGCCAGCAGTCGGGAGCGGGGGGGCGGTTACGAGCAGTACTTC. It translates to CASSRERGGGYEQYF.

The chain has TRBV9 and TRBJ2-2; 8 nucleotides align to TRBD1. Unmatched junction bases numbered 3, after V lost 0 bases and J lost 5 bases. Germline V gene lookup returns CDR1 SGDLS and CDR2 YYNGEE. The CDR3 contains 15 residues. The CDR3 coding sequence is TGTGCCAGCAGCGTAGACGGGACAGGAACCGGGGAGCTGTTTTTT. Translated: CASSVDGTGTGELFF. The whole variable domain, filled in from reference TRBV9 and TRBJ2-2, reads DSGVTQTPKHLITATGQRVTLRCSPRSGDLSVYWYQQSLDQGLQFLIQYYNGEERAKGNILERFSAQQFPDLHSELNLSSLELGDSALYFCASSVDGTGTGELFFGEGSRLTVL.

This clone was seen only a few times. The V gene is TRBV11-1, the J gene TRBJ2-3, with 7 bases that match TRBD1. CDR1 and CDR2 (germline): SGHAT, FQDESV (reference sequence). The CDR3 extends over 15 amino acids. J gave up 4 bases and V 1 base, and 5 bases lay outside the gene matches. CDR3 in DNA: TGTGCCAGCAGCTTAGAGTTGCAGGGGGCAGATACGCAGTATTTT. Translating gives CASSLELQGADTQYF.

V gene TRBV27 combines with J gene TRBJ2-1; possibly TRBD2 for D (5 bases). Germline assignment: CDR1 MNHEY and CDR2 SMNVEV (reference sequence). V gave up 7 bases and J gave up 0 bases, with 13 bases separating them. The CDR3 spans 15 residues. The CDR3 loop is CASNPLASSYNEQFF. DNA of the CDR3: TGTGCCAGCAATCCTTTAGCGTCCTCCTACAATGAGCAGTTCTTC.

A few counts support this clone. The CDR3 here is CASSPQKGTNRSEKLFF. DNA for the CDR3: TGTGCCAGCAGTCCCCAAAAGGGGACAAACAGGAGCGAAAAACTGTTTTTT. The chain links TRBV7-4 to TRBJ1-4; D might be TRBD1 (6 bases). From germline, CDR1 is SGHVT and CDR2 SQSDAQ. The CDR3 has 17 amino acids. The V gene lost 6 bases and the J gene lost 8 bases, with 25 bases spanning the gap. Combining the CDR3 with reference TRBV7-4 and TRBJ1-4 gives the whole variable domain GAGVSQSPRYKVAKRGRDVALRCDSISGHVTLYWYRQTLGQGSEVLTYSQSDAQRDKSGRPSGRFSAERPERSVSTLKIQRTEQGDSAVYLCASSPQKGTNRSEKLFFGSGTQLSVL.

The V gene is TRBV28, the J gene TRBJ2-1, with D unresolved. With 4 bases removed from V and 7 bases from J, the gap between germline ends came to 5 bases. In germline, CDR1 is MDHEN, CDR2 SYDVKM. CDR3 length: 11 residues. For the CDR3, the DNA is TGTGCCAGCAGTTCCCCTAATGAGCAGTTCTTC. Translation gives CASSSPNEQFF.

The CDR3 protein is CASSTASGDQETQYF. CDR3 in DNA: TGCGCCAGCAGCACGGCGAGCGGGGACCAAGAGACCCAGTACTTC. V and J are TRBV5-1 and TRBJ2-5; 7 bases are a match to TRBD2. This CDR3 has 15 residues. Per the germline V gene, CDR1 is SGHRS and CDR2 is YFSETQ. The ends lost 4 bases at V and 0 bases at J; junction bases unmatched: 6.

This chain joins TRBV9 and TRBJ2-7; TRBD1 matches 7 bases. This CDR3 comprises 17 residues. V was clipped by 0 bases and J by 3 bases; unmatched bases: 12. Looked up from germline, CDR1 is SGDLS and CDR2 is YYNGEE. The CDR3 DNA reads TGTGCCAGCAGCGTAGGGTGGACAGGCTCCTCTCTCTACGAGCAGTACTTC. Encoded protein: CASSVGWTGSSLYEQYF.

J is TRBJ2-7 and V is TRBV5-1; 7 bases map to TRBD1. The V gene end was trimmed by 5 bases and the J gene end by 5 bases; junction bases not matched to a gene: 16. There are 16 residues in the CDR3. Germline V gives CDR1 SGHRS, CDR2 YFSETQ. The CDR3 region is CASSSGTDAKGDEQYF. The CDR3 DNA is TGCGCCAGCAGTTCCGGGACAGATGCAAAAGGTGACGAGCAGTACTTC.

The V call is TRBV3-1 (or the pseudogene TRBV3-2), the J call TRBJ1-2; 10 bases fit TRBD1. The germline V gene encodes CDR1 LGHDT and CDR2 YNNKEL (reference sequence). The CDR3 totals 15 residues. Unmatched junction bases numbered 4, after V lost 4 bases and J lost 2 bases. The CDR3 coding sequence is TGTGCCAGCAGCCCGACAGGGGGCCTAAACTATGGCTACACCTTC. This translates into CASSPTGGLNYGYTF.